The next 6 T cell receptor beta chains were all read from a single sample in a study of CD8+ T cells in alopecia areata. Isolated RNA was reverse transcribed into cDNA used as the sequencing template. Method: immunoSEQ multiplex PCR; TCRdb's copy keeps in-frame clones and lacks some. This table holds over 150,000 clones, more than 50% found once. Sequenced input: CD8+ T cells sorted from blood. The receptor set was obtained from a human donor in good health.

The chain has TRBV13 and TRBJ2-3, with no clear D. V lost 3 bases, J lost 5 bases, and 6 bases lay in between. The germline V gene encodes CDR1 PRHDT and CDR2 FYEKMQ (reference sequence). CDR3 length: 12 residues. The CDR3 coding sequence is TGTGCCAGCAGCTTCCGGTTAGATACGCAGTATTTT. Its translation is CASSFRLDTQYF.

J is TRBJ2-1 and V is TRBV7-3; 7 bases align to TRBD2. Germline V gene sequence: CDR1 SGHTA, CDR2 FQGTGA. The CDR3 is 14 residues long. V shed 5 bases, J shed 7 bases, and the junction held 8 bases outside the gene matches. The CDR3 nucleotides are TGTGCCAGCAGCACGGGGGAGGGGTGGAATGAGCAGTTCTTC. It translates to CASSTGEGWNEQFF.

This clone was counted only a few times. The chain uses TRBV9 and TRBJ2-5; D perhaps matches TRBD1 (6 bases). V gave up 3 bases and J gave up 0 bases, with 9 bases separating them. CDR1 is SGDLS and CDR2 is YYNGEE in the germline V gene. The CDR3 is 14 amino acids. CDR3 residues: CASSAAGDQETQYF. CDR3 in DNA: TGTGCCAGCAGCGCGGCAGGGGACCAAGAGACCCAGTACTTC. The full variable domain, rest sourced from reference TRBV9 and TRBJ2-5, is DSGVTQTPKHLITATGQRVTLRCSPRSGDLSVYWYQQSLDQGLQFLIQYYNGEERAKGNILERFSAQQFPDLHSELNLSSLELGDSALYFCASSAAGDQETQYFGPGTRLLVL.

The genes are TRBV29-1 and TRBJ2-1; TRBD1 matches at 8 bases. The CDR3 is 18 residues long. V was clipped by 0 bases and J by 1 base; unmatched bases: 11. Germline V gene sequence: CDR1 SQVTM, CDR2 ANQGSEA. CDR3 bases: TGCAGCGTTGAAGATACCCGCCTGGGACAGGATTCCTACAATGAGCAGTTCTTC. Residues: CSVEDTRLGQDSYNEQFF.

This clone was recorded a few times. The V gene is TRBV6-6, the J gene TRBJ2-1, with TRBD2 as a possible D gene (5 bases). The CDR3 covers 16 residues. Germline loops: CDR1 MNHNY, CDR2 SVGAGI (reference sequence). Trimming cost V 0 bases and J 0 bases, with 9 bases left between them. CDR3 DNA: TGTGCCAGCAGTTACTCACGGGGAAGCTCCTACAATGAGCAGTTCTTC. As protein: CASSYSRGSSYNEQFF.

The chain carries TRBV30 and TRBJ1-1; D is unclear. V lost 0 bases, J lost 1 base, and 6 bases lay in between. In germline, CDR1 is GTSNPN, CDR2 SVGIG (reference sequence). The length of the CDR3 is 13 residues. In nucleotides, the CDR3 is TGTGCCTGGAGTGTCACAGAGAACACTGAAGCTTTCTTT. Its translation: CAWSVTENTEAFF.